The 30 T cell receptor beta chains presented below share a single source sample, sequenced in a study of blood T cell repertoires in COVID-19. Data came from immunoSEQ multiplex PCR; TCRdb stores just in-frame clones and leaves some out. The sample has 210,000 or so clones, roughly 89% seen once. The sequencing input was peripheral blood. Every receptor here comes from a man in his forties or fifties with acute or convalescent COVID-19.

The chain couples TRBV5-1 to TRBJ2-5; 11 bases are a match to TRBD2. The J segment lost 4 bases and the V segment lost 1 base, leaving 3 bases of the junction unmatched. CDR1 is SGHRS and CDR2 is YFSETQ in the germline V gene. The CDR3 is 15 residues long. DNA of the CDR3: TGCGCCAGCAGCTTGTCCCTAGCGGGGGGAGAGACCCAGTACTTC. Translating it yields CASSLSLAGGETQYF.

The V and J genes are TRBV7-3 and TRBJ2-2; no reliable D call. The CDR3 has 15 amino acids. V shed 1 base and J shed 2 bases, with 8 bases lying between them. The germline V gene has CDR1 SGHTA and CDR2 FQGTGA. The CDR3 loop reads CASSLNARNTGELFF. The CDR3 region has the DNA TGTGCCAGCAGCTTAAATGCGAGAAACACCGGGGAGCTGTTTTTT.

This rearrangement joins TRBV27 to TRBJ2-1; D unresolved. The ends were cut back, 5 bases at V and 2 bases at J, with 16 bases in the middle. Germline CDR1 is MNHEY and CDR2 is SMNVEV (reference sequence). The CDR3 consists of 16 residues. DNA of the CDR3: TGTGCCAGCAGTCCCGAAGCGATCCCCACCTACAATGAGCAGTTCTTC. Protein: CASSPEAIPTYNEQFF.

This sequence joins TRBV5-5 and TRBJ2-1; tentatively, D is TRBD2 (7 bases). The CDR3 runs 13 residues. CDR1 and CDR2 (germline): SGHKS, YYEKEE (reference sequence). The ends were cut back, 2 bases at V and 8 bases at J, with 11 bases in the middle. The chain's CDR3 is CASSLRRGHEQFF. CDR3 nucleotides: TGTGCCAGCAGCTTAAGGCGGGGGCATGAGCAGTTCTTC.

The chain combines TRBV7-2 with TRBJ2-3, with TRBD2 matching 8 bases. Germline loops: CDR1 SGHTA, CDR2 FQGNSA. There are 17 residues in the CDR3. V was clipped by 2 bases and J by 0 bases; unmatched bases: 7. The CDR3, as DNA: TGTGCCAGCAGCTTAAACCCAGCGGGGGTCAGCACAGATACGCAGTATTTT. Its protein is CASSLNPAGVSTDTQYF.

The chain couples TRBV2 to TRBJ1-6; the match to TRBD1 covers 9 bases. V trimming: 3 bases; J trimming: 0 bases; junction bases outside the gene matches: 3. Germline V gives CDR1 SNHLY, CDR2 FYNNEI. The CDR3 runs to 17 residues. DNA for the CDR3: TGTGCCAGCAGTGATGGACAGGGGAGCTCCTATAATTCACCCCTCCACTTT. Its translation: CASSDGQGSSYNSPLHF.

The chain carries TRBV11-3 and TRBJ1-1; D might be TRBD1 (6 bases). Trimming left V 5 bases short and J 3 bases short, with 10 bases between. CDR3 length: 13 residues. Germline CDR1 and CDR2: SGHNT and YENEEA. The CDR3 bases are TGTGCCAGCAGCCGAGGGGGACACACTGAAGCTTTCTTT. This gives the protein CASSRGGHTEAFF.

The CDR3 loop is CASLPGRGYNEQFF. In DNA form, the CDR3 reads TGTGCCAGTCTGCCTGGCAGGGGGTACAATGAGCAGTTCTTC. The chain combines TRBV19 with TRBJ2-1; 7 nucleotides agree with TRBD1. The V gene's germline CDR1 is LNHDA and CDR2 SQIVND (reference sequence). The CDR3 totals 14 residues. V shed 8 bases, J shed 4 bases, and the junction held 8 bases outside the gene matches.

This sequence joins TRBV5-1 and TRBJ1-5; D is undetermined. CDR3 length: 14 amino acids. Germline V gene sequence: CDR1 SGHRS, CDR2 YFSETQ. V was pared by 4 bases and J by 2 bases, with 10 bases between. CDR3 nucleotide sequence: TGCGCCAGCAGCACCCAACCGGGCAATCAGCCCCAGCATTTT. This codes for CASSTQPGNQPQHF.

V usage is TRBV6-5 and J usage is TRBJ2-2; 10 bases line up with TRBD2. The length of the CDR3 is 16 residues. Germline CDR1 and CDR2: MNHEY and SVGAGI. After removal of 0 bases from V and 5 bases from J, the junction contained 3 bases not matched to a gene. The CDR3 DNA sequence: TGTGCCAGCAGTTACTCAGCGGGGGGGCCGACCGGGGAGCTGTTTTTT. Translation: CASSYSAGGPTGELFF.

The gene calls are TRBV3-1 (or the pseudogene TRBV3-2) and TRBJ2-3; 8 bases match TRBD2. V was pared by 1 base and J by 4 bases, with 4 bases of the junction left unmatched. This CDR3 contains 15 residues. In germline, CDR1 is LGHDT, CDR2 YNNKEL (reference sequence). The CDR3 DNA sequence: TGTGCCAGCAGCCAAGCGTCTAGCGGGTCAGATACGCAGTATTTT. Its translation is CASSQASSGSDTQYF.

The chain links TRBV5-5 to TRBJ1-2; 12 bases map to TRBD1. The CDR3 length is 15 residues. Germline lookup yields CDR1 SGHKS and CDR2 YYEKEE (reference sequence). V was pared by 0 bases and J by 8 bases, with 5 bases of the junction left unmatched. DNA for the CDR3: TGTGCCAGCAGCTTGGTGGGACAGGGGGCCGGGGGCTACACCTTC. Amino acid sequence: CASSLVGQGAGGYTF.

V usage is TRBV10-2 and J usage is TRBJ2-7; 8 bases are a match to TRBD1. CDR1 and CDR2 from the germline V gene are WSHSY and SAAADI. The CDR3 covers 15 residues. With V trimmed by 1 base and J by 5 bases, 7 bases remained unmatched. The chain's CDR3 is CASSEYGAGGNEQYF. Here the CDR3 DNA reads TGCGCCAGCAGTGAGTACGGAGCAGGGGGCAACGAGCAGTACTTC.

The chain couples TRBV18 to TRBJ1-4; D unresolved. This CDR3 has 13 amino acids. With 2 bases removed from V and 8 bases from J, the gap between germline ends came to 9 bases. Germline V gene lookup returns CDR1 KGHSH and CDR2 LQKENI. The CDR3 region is CASSPTEAEKLFF. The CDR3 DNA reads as TGTGCCAGCTCACCAACGGAGGCCGAAAAACTGTTTTTT.

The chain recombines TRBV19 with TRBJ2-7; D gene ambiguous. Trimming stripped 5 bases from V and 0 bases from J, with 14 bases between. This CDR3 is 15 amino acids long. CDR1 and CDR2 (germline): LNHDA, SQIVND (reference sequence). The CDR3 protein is CASSPPGRLSYEQYF. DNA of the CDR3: TGTGCCAGTAGTCCACCAGGAAGGCTCTCCTACGAGCAGTACTTC.

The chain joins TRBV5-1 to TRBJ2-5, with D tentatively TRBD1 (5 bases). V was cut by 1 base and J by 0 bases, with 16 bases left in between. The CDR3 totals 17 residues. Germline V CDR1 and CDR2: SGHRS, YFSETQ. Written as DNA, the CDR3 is TGCGCCAGCAGCTTGTCCGACAGCACGTTGTACCAAGAGACCCAGTACTTC. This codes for CASSLSDSTLYQETQYF.

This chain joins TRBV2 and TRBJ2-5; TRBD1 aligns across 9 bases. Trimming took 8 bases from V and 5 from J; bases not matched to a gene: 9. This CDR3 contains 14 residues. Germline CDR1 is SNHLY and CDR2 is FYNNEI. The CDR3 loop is CASGETGGLETQYF. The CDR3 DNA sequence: TGTGCCAGCGGCGAGACAGGGGGGTTGGAGACCCAGTACTTC.

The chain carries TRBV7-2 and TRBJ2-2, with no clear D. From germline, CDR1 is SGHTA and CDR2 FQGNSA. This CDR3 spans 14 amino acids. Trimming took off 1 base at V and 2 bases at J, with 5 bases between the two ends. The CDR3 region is CASSLGVNTGELFF. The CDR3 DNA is TGTGCCAGCAGCTTAGGAGTAAACACCGGGGAGCTGTTTTTT. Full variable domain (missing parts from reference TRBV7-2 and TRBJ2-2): GAGVSQSPSNKVTEKGKDVELRCDPISGHTALYWYRQSLGQGLEFLIYFQGNSAPDKSGLPSDRFSAERTGGSVSTLTIQRTQQEDSAVYLCASSLGVNTGELFFGEGSRLTVL.

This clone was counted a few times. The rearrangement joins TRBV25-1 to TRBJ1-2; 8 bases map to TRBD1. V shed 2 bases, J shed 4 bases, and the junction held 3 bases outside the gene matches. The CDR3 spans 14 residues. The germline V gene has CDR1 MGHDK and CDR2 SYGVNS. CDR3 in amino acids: CASSEPTGVYGYTF. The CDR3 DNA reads TGTGCCAGCAGTGAACCGACAGGGGTCTATGGCTACACCTTC.

CDR3 region: CASSLATSGGRYNEQFF. CDR3 in DNA: TGTGCCAGCAGCTTAGCCACTAGCGGGGGCCGTTACAATGAGCAGTTCTTC. The chain couples TRBV7-9 to TRBJ2-1, with TRBD2 matching over 11 bases. CDR3 size: 17 residues. V shed 0 bases, J shed 4 bases, and the junction held 5 bases outside the gene matches. Germline V lookup: CDR1 SEHNR, CDR2 FQNEAQ (reference sequence).

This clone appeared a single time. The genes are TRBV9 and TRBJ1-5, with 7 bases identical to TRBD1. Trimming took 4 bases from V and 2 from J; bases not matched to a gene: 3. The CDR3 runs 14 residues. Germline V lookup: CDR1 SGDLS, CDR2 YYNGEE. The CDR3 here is CASSQTGGNQPQHF. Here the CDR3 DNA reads TGTGCCAGCAGCCAAACAGGGGGCAATCAGCCCCAGCATTTT.

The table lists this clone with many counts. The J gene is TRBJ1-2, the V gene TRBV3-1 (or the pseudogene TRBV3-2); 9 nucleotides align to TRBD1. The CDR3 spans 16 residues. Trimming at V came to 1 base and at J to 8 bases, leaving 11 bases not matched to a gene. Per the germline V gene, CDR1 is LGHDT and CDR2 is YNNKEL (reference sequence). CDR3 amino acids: CASSQGSGTGIHGYTF. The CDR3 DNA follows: TGTGCCAGCAGCCAAGGGTCTGGGACAGGGATCCACGGCTACACCTTC.

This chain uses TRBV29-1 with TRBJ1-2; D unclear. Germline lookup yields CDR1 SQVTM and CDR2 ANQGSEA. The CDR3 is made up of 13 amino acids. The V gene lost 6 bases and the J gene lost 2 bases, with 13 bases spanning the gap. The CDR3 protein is CSVPVGGNYGYTF. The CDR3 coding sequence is TGCAGCGTCCCCGTGGGCGGGAACTATGGCTACACCTTC. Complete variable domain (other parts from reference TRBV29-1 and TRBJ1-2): SAVISQKPSRDICQRGTSLTIQCQVDSQVTMMFWYRQQPGQSLTLIATANQGSEATYESGFVIDKFPISRPNLTFSTLTVSNMSPEDSSIYLCSVPVGGNYGYTFGSGTRLTVV.

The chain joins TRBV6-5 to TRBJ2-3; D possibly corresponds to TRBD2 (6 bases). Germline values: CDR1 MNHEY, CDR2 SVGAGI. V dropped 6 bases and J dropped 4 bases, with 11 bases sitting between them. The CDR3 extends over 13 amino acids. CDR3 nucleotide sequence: TGTGCCAGCAGGAGAATAGCGGCAGATACGCAGTATTTT. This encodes CASRRIAADTQYF.

The CDR3 bases are TGTGCCAGCAGTTCCCGGACAGGGCCAGGAGCTTTCTTT. Translated, it gives CASSSRTGPGAFF. The rearrangement uses TRBV27 and TRBJ1-1; 8 bases align to TRBD1. Unmatched junction bases numbered 8, after V lost 4 bases and J lost 10 bases. This CDR3 has 13 amino acids. CDR1 and CDR2 (germline): MNHEY, SMNVEV (reference sequence).

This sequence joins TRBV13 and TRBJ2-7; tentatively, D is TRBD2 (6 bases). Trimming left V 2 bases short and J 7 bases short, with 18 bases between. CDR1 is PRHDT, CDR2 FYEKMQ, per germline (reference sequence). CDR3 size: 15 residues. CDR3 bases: TGTGCCAGCAGCTTACGGGGGTCGGGTCTCTGGGAGCAGTACTTC. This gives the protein CASSLRGSGLWEQYF.

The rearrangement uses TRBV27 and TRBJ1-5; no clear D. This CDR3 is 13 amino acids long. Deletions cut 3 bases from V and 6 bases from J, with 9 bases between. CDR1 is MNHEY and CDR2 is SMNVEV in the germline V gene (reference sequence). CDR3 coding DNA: TGTGCCAGCAGTTTTGAGGCGTTTCAGCCCCAGCATTTT. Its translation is CASSFEAFQPQHF.

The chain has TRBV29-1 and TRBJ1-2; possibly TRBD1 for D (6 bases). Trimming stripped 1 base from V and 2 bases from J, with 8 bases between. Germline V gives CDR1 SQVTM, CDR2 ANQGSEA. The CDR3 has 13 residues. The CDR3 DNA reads TGCAGCGTTGAAGGGGGGCCCAACTATGGCTACACCTTC. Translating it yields CSVEGGPNYGYTF.

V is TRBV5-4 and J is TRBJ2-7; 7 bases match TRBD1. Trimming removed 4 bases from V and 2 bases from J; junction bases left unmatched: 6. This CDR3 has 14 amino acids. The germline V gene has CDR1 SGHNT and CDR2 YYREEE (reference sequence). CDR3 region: CASSPGTVPYEQYF. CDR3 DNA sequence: TGTGCCAGCAGCCCCGGGACAGTTCCCTACGAGCAGTACTTC.

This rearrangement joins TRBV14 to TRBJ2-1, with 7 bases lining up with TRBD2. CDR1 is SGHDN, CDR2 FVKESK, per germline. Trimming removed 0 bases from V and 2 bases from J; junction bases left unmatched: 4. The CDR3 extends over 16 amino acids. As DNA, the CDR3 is TGTGCCAGCAGCCAAGATGCGGGGGTCGCCTACAATGAGCAGTTCTTC. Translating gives CASSQDAGVAYNEQFF.